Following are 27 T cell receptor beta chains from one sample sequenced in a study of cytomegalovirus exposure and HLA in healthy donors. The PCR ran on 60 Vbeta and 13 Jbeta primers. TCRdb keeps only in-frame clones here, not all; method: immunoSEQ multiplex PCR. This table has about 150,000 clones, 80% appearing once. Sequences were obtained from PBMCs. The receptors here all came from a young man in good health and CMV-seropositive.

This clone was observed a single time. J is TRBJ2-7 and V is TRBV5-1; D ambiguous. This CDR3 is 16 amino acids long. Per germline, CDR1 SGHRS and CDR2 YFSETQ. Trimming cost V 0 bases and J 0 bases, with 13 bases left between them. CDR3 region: CASSLDSRGPSYEQYF. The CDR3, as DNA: TGCGCCAGCAGCTTGGACTCGCGTGGGCCCTCCTACGAGCAGTACTTC.

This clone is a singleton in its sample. The CDR3 protein is CASSLTREAGRNEQFF. The CDR3 nucleotides are TGTGCCAGCAGCTTAACACGGGAGGCGGGCCGCAATGAGCAGTTCTTC. The chain carries TRBV7-3 and TRBJ2-1, with 7 bases that match TRBD2. Trimming took 0 bases from V and 6 from J; bases not matched to a gene: 8. This CDR3 has 16 residues. Per germline, CDR1 SGHTA and CDR2 FQGTGA. Looking up the rest from reference TRBV7-3 and TRBJ2-1 gives the full variable domain: GAGVSQTPSNKVTEKGKYVELRCDPISGHTALYWYRQSLGQGPEFLIYFQGTGAADDSGLPNDRFFAVRPEGSVSTLKIQRTERGDSAVYLCASSLTREAGRNEQFFGPGTRLTVL.

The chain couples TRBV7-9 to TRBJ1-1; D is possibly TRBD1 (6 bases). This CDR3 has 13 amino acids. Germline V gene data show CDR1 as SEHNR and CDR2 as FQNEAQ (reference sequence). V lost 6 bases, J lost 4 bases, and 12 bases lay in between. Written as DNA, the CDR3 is TGTGCCAGCAGTCAGGGGTTTGGCACTGAAGCTTTCTTT. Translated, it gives CASSQGFGTEAFF.

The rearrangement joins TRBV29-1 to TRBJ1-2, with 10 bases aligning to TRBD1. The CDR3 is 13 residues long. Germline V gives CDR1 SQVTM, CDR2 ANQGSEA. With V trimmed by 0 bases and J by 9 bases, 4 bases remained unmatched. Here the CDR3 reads CSVEETGGGSYTF. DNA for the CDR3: TGCAGCGTTGAAGAGACAGGGGGCGGAAGCTACACCTTC.

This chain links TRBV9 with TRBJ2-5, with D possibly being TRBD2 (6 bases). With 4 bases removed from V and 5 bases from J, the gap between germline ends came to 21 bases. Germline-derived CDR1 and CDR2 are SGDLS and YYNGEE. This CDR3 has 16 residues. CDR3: CASSSTNGGMLETQYF. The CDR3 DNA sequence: TGTGCCAGCAGCAGCACTAACGGCGGGATGTTGGAGACCCAGTACTTC.

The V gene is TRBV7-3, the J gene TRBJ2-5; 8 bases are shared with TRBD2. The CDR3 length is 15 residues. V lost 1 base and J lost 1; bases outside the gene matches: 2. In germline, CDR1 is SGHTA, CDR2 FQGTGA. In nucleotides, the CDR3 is TGTGCCAGCAGCTTAAGGGCGGGGGGCCAAGAGACCCAGTACTTC. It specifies CASSLRAGGQETQYF.

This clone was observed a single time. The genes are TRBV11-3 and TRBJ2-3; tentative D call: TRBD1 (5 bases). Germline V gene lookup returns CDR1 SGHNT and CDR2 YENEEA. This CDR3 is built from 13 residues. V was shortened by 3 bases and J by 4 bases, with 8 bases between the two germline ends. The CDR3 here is CASSLTVADTQYF. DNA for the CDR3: TGTGCCAGCAGCTTGACAGTGGCAGATACGCAGTATTTT.

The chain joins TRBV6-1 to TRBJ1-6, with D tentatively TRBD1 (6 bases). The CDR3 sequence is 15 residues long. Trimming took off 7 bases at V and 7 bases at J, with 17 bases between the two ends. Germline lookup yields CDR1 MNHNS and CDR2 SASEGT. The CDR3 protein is CASNPVDRLNSPLHF. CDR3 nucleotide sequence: TGTGCCAGCAACCCCGTGGACAGATTAAATTCACCCCTCCACTTT.

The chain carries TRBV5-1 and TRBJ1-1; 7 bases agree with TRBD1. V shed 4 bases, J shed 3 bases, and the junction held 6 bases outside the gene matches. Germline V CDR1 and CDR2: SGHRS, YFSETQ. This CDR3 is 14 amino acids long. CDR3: CASSREGQYTEAFF. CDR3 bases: TGCGCCAGCAGCCGAGAGGGACAGTACACTGAAGCTTTCTTT. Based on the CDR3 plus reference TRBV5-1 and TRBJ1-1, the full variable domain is KAGVTQTPRYLIKTRGQQVTLSCSPISGHRSVSWYQQTPGQGLQFLFEYFSETQRNKGNFPGRFSGRQFSNSRSEMNVSTLELGDSALYLCASSREGQYTEAFFGQGTRLTVV.

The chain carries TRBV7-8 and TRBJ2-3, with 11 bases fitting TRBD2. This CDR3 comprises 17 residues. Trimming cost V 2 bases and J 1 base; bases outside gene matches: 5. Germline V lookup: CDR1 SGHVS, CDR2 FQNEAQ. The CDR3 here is CASSLLTSGSGTDTQYF. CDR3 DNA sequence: TGTGCCAGCAGCTTACTTACTAGCGGGAGCGGCACAGATACGCAGTATTTT.

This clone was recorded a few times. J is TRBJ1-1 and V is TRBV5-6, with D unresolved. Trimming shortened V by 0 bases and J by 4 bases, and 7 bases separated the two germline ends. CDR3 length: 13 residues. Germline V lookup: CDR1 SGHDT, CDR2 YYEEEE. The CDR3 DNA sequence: TGTGCCAGCAGCTTGGAACGGTTCACTGAAGCTTTCTTT. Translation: CASSLERFTEAFF. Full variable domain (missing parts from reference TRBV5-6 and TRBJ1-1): DAGVTQSPTHLIKTRGQQVTLRCSPKSGHDTVSWYQQALGQGPQFIFQYYEEEERQRGNFPDRFSGHQFPNYSSELNVNALLLGDSALYLCASSLERFTEAFFGQGTRLTVV.

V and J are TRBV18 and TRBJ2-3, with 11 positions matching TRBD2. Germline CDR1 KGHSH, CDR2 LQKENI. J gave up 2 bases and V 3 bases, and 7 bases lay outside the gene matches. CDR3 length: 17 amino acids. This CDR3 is CASSPVIAGGNTDTQYF. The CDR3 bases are TGTGCCAGCTCACCGGTGATAGCGGGAGGGAACACAGATACGCAGTATTTT.

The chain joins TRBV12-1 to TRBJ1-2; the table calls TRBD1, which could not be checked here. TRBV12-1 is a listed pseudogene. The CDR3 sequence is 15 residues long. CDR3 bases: TGTGCCAGCAGCCCTGGACAGGGCGGGGAGGGCGGCTACACCTTC. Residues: CASSPGQGGEGGYTF.

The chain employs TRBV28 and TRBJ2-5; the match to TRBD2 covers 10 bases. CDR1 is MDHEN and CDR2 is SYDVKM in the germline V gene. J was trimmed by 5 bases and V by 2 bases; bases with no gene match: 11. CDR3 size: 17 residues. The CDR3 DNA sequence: TGTGCCAGCAGTTTAGGGGGTCTAGCGGGAGAGGGGGAGACCCAGTACTTC. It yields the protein CASSLGGLAGEGETQYF.

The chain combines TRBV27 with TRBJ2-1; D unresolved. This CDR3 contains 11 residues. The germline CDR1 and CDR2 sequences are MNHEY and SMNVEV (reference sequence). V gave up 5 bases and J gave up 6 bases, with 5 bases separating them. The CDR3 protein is CASSILNEQFF. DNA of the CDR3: TGTGCCAGCAGTATTCTCAATGAGCAGTTCTTC.

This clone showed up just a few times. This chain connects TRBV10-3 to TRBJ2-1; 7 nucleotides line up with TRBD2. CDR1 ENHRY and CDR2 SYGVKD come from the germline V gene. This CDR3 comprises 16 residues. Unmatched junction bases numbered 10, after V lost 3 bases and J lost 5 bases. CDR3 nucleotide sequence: TGTGCCATCAGTGATCTCCGGGCTAGCGGAGACAATGAGCAGTTCTTC. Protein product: CAISDLRASGDNEQFF.

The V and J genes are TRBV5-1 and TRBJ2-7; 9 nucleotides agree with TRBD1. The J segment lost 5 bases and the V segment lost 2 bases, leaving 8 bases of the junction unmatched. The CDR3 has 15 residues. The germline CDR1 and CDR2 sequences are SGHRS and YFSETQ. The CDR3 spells CASSLNPGQGHEQYF. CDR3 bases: TGCGCCAGCAGCTTAAATCCGGGACAGGGCCACGAGCAGTACTTC.

For the CDR3, the DNA is TGTGCCAGCAGCCAAGGACTAGCGACCTCCTACGAGCAGTACTTC. This translates into CASSQGLATSYEQYF. The chain has TRBV4-2 and TRBJ2-7; 8 bases map to TRBD2. This CDR3 is built from 15 residues. Germline loops: CDR1 LGHNA, CDR2 YNFKEQ. Trimming removed 1 base from V and 0 bases from J; junction bases left unmatched: 2.

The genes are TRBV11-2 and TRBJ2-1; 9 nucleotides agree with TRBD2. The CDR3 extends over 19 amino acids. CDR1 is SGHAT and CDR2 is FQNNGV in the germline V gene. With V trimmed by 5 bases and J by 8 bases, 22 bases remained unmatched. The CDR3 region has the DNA TGTGCCAGCAGCCTTCGACCGACGGGACTAGCCGTAATTGGGTATGAGCAGTTCTTC. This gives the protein CASSLRPTGLAVIGYEQFF.

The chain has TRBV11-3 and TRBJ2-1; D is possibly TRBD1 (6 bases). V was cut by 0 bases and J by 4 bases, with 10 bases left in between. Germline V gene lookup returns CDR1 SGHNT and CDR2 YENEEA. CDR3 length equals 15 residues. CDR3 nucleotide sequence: TGTGCCAGCAGCTTAGACCCGACAGGATACAATGAGCAGTTCTTC. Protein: CASSLDPTGYNEQFF.

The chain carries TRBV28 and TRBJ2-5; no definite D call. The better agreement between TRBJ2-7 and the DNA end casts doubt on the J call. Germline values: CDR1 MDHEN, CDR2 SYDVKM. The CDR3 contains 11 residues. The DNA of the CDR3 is TGTGCCAGCAGTGAATCCTACGAGCAGTACTTC. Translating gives CASSESYEQYF.

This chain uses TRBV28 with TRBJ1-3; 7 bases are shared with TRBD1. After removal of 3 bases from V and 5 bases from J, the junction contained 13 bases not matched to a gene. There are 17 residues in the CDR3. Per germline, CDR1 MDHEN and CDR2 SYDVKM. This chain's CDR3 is CASSLSTPGQKRNTIYF. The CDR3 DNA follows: TGTGCCAGCAGTTTGTCAACTCCGGGACAGAAAAGAAACACCATATATTTT.

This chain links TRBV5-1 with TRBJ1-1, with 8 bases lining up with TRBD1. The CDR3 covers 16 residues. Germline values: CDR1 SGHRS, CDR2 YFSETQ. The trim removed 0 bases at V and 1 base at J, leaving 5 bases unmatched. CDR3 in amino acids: CASSLDRGQGNTEAFF. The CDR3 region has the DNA TGCGCCAGCAGCTTGGATAGAGGACAGGGGAACACTGAAGCTTTCTTT.

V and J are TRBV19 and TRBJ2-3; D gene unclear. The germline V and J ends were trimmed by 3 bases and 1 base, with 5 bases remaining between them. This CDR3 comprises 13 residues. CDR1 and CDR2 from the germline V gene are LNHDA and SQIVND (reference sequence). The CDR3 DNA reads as TGTGCCAGTAGTATCCAGGGCACAGATACGCAGTATTTT. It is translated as CASSIQGTDTQYF. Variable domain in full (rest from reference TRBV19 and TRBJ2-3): DGGITQSPKYLFRKEGQNVTLSCEQNLNHDAMYWYRQDPGQGLRLIYYSQIVNDFQKGDIAEGYSVSREKKESFPLTVTSAQKNPTAFYLCASSIQGTDTQYFGPGTRLTVL.

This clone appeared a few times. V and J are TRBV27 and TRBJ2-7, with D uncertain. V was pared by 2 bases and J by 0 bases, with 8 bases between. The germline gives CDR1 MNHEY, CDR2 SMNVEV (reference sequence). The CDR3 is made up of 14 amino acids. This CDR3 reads CASSLNYLSYEQYF. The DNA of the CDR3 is TGTGCCAGCAGTTTAAACTACCTCTCCTACGAGCAGTACTTC.

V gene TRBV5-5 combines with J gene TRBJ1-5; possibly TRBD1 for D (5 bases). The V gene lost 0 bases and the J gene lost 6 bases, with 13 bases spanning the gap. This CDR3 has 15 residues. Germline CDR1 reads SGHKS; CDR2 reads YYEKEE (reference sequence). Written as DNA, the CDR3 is TGTGCCAGCAGCTTGGTGGGGGGGGTGGGTCAGCCCCAGCATTTT. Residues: CASSLVGGVGQPQHF.

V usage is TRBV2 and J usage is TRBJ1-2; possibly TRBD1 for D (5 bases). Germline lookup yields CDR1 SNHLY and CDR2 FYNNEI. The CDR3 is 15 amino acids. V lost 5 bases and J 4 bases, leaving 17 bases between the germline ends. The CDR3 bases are TGTGCCAGCAGTCGAGGCCCGGTAACAGGCTATGGCTACACCTTC. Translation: CASSRGPVTGYGYTF.